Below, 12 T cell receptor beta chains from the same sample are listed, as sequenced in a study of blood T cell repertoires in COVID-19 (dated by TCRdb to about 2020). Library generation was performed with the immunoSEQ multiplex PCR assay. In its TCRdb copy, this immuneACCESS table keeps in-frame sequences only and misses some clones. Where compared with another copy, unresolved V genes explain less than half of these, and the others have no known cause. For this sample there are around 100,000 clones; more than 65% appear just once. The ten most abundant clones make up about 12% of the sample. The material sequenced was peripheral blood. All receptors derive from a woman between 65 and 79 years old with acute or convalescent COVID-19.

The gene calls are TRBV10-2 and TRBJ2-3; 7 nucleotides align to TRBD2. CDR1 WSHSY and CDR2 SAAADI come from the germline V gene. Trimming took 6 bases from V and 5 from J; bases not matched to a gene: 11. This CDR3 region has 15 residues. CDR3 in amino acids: CASSSTGGEGDTQYF. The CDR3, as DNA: TGCGCCAGCAGCTCTACGGGGGGAGAGGGAGATACGCAGTATTTT.

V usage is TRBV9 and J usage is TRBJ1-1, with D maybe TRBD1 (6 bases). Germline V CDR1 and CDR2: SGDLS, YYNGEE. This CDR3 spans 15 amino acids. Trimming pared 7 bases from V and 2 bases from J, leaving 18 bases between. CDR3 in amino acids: CASGPRVRGNTEAFF. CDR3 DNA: TGTGCCAGCGGACCCCGGGTCAGGGGAAACACTGAAGCTTTCTTT.

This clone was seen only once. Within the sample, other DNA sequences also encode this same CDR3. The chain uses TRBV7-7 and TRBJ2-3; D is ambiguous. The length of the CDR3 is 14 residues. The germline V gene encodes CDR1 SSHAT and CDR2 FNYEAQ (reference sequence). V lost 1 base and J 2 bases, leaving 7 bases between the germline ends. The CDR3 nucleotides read TGTGCCAGCAGCTTAGGACAAACCACAGATACGCAGTATTTT. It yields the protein CASSLGQTTDTQYF.

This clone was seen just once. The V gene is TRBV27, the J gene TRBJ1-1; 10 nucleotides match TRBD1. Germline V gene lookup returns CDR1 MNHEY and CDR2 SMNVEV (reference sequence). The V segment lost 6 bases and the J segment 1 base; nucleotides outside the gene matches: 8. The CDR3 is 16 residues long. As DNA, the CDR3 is TGTGCCAGCAGACCCGACAGGGGGCGACGGAACACTGAAGCTTTCTTT. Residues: CASRPDRGRRNTEAFF.

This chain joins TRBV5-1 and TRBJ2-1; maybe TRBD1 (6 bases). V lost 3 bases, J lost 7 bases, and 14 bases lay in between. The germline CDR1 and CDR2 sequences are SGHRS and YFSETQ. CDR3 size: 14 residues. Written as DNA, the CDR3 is TGCGCCAGCAGCTCACAGGGTCCCCAAAATGAGCAGTTCTTC. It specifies CASSSQGPQNEQFF.

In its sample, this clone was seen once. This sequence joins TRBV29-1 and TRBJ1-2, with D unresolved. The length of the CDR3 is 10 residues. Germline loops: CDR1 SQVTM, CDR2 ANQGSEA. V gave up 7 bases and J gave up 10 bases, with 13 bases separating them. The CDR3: CSAGMEVYTF. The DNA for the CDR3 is TGCAGCGCCGGAATGGAGGTCTACACCTTC. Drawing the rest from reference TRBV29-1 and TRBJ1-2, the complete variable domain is SAVISQKPSRDICQRGTSLTIQCQVDSQVTMMFWYRQQPGQSLTLIATANQGSEATYESGFVIDKFPISRPNLTFSTLTVSNMSPEDSSIYLCSAGMEVYTFGSGTRLTVV.

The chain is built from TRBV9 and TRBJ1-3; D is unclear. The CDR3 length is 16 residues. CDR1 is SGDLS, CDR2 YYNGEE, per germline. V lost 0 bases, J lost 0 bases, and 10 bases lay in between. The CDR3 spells CASSVVEGLSGNTIYF. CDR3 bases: TGTGCCAGCAGCGTAGTCGAGGGCCTCTCTGGAAACACCATATATTTT.

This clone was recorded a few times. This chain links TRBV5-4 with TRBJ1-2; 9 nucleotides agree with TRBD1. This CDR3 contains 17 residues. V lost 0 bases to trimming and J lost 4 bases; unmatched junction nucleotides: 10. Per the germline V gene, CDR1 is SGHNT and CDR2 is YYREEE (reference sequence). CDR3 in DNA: TGTGCCAGCAGCTTGGCACAGGGGGCGCTTGTTAGCTATGGCTACACCTTC. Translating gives CASSLAQGALVSYGYTF.

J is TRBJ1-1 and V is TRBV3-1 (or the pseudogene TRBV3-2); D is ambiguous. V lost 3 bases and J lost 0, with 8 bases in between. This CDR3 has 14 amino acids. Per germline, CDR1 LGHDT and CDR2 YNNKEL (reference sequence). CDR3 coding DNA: TGTGCCAGCAGCCAGACAAGGATGAACACTGAAGCTTTCTTT. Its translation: CASSQTRMNTEAFF.

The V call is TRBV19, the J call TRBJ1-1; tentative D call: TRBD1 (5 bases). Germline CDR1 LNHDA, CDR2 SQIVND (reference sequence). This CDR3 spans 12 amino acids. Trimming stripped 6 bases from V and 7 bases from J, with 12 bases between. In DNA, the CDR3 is TGTGCCAGTAGCGGACAAGTAGATGAAGCTTTCTTT. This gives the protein CASSGQVDEAFF.

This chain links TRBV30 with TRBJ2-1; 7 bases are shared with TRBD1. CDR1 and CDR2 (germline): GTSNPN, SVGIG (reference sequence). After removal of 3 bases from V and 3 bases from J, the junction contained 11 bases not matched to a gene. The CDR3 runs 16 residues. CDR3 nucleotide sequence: TGTGCCTGGAGAAGAGGCGTCTACAGGGGCTACAATGAGCAGTTCTTC. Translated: CAWRRGVYRGYNEQFF.

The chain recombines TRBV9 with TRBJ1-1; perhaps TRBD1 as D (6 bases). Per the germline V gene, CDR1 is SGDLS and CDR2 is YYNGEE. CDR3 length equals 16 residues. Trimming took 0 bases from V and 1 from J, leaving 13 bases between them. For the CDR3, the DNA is TGTGCCAGCAGCGTAGGGGGGGCGGGAGCGAACACTGAAGCTTTCTTT. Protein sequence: CASSVGGAGANTEAFF.